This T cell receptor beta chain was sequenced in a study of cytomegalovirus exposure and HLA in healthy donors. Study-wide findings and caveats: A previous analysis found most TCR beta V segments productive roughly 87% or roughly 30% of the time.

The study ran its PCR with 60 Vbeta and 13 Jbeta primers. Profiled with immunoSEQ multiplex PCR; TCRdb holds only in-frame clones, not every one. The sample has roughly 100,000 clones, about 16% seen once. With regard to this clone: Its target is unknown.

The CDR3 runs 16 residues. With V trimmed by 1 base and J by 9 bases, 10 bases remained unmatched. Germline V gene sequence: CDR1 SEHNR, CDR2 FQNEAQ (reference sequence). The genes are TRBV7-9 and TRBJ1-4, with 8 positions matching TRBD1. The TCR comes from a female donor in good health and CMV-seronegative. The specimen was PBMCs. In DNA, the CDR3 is TGTGCCAGCAGCTTAGGTACTGGACAGGGAATGAAAAAACTGTTTTTT. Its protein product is CASSLGTGQGMKKLFF.